One and the same sample provided the 2 T cell receptor beta chains below, sequenced in a study of T cell responses to AZD1222 COVID-19 vaccine. Profiling relied on immunoSEQ multiplex PCR, and the TCRdb table lists in-frame clones only, not all of them. The profile shows some 180,000 clones, approximately 90% of them singletons. The sequencing here drew on peripheral blood, taken 28 days after the second AZD1222 dose. Receptors were obtained from an adult who received the AZD1222 COVID-19 vaccine.

This clone has only a few counts. The V and J genes are TRBV5-6 and TRBJ1-5, with D tentatively TRBD1 (5 bases). Germline CDR1 and CDR2: SGHDT and YYEEEE. V was trimmed by 0 bases and J by 0 bases, leaving 16 bases between them. This CDR3 has 18 residues. The CDR3 is CASSLGVSRDFSNQPQHF. Here the CDR3 DNA reads TGTGCCAGCAGCTTGGGGGTGAGCCGGGACTTTAGCAATCAGCCCCAGCATTTT.

CDR3 sequence (DNA): TGTGCCAGCAGCCCTACGACTGTCACAGATACGCAGTATTTT. This codes for CASSPTTVTDTQYF. The rearrangement uses TRBV7-9 and TRBJ2-3, with D uncertain. Germline CDR1 reads SEHNR; CDR2 reads FQNEAQ (reference sequence). With 5 bases removed from V and 2 bases from J, the gap between germline ends came to 11 bases. CDR3 size: 14 residues.